This T cell receptor beta chain was observed in a study of T cells in localized non-small cell lung cancer. Germline lookup yields CDR1 MGHRA and CDR2 YSYEKL. Trimming shortened V by 1 base and J by 8 bases, and 11 bases separated the two germline ends. CDR3 size: 14 residues. Study observations and caveats: Tumor trailed uninvolved adjacent lung in T cell clonality, which peaked there. Median approximately 58 top-100 tumor clones were shared with paired adjacent lung. Greater T cell density in blood accompanied longer overall survival.

On this clone: Its antigen is undetermined.

Assay: immunoSEQ multiplex PCR; the TCRdb copy retains only in-frame clones and omits some. This sample has around 29,000 clones, with under 95% found just once. The TCR sequence derives from a female donor over 55 with stage I lung adenocarcinoma. Sequencing used peripheral blood, obtained before any cancer treatment. The chain is built from TRBV4-1 and TRBJ1-4, with D hard to call. The DNA of the CDR3 is TGCGCCAGCAGCCAAGGGGGTGTTGGGGAAAAACTGTTTTTT. It specifies CASSQGGVGEKLFF.